The 2 T cell receptor beta chains presented below share a single source sample, sequenced in a study of T cell responses to AZD1222 COVID-19 vaccine listed by TCRdb under 2021. Library construction relied on the immunoSEQ multiplex PCR assay. Held by TCRdb, this immuneACCESS table contains in-frame sequences only and omits some clones. Under half of the omission traces to an unresolved V gene where checked; the cause of the rest is unknown. The sample table records 70,000 to 95,000 clones; 75% to 95% of these occur just once. The top ten constitute around 10% of the sample. This specimen's time point label, interpreted: about 28 days (+/-7) after the second vaccine dose. The sequencing here drew on peripheral blood, taken 28 days after the second AZD1222 dose. Receptors originate from an adult who received the AZD1222 COVID-19 vaccine.

V and J are TRBV30 and TRBJ2-3; 10 positions match TRBD2. The CDR3 totals 15 residues. Germline lookup yields CDR1 GTSNPN and CDR2 SVGIG (reference sequence). The trim removed 0 bases at V and 4 bases at J, leaving 4 bases unmatched. The CDR3 DNA follows: TGTGCCTGGAGTGTAAAGCGGGAGGGATCAGATACGCAGTATTTT. It translates to CAWSVKREGSDTQYF.

V usage is TRBV30 and J usage is TRBJ1-5; 8 bases match TRBD1. Germline CDR1 GTSNPN, CDR2 SVGIG (reference sequence). V shed 1 base and J 6 bases; nucleotides not matched to a gene: 2. The CDR3 length is 13 residues. The CDR3 region is CAWSDTGGQPQHF. In DNA form, the CDR3 reads TGTGCCTGGAGTGACACAGGGGGTCAGCCCCAGCATTTT.